Listed below are T cell receptor beta chains from one sample, sequenced in a study of T cell changes during pregnancy in multiple sclerosis. Produced via immunoSEQ multiplex PCR; TCRdb's table is partial and in-frame only. The sample yields 45,000 to 60,000 clones, about nine tenths seen once. The material was CD8+ T cells from peripheral blood mononuclear cells, obtained before pregnancy. The receptors were sampled from a female donor with multiple sclerosis, enrolled in a pregnancy study. The CDR3 runs from the conserved cysteine through the conserved F or W. The D gene is left open where the match is weak. Expanded clones are given a class, and other clones once, few, many or no size at all.

cdr3_aa	cdr3_nt	clone_size	j_call	v_call	d_call
CASGERDYTDTQYF	TGTGCCAGCGGTGAGCGGGACTACACAGATACGCAGTATTTT	-	TRBJ2-3	TRBV6-5	TRBD2
CASSAGTGVEQYF	TGTGCCAGCAGCGCCGGGACAGGGGTCGAGCAGTACTTC	-	TRBJ2-7	TRBV9	TRBD1
CASSPGVGLDYGYTF	TGCGCCAGCAGCCCCGGGGTGGGGTTGGACTATGGCTACACCTTC	-	TRBJ1-2	TRBV5-1	-
CSVVAGVNTEAFF	TGCAGCGTTGTAGCAGGGGTCAACACTGAAGCTTTCTTT	few	TRBJ1-1	TRBV29-1	-
CASSWGSGGTEAFF	TGTGCCAGCAGTTGGGGGAGTGGAGGGACTGAAGCTTTCTTT	-	TRBJ1-1	TRBV27	-
CASSQGGRTEAFF	TGTGCCAGTAGTCAAGGGGGCCGGACTGAAGCTTTCTTT	-	TRBJ1-1	TRBV19	TRBD1
CASSFTGKLSGNTIYF	TGTGCCAGCAGTTTTACGGGGAAACTCTCTGGAAACACCATATATTTT	once	TRBJ1-3	TRBV27	-
CASSREDSSPDTQYF	TGTGCCAGCTCCCGGGAGGACTCTTCCCCAGATACGCAGTATTTT	-	TRBJ2-3	TRBV6-4	TRBD2
CASSSLGLNTEAFF	TGTGCCAGCAGTAGCCTTGGGTTGAACACTGAAGCTTTCTTT	-	TRBJ1-1	TRBV7-6	-
CSVDDSGRGLPDTQYF	TGCAGCGTGGACGATTCAGGGCGGGGGCTCCCGGATACGCAGTATTTT	-	TRBJ2-3	TRBV29-1	-
CASRGGSEQFF	TGTGCCAGTCGAGGGGGTTCTGAGCAGTTCTTC	-	TRBJ2-1	TRBV7-9	-
CASSLGLADGHSGANVLTF	TGTGCCAGCAGCCTGGGACTAGCGGACGGGCACTCTGGGGCCAACGTCCTGACTTTC	-	TRBJ2-6	TRBV7-8	TRBD2
CASSVGGARNSPLHF	TGTGCCAGCAGTGTTGGGGGGGCTCGAAATTCACCCCTCCACTTT	-	TRBJ1-6	TRBV2	-
CAWSITGSNQPQHF	TGTGCCTGGAGTATTACAGGGAGCAATCAGCCCCAGCATTTT	few	TRBJ1-5	TRBV30	-
CASSFRQGVTDTQYF	TGTGCCAGCAGCTTCCGACAGGGTGTCACAGATACGCAGTATTTT	-	TRBJ2-3	TRBV9	TRBD1
CASSSGTVRQPQHF	TGTGCCAGCAGCTCAGGGACAGTTCGACAGCCCCAGCATTTT	once	TRBJ1-5	TRBV7-2	TRBD1
CASSPKGRVGTEAFF	TGCGCCAGCAGCCCGAAGGGGAGGGTGGGCACTGAAGCTTTCTTT	-	TRBJ1-1	TRBV4-3	-
CSVEPRRGKGEAFF	TGCAGCGTTGAACCCAGAAGGGGCAAGGGAGAAGCTTTCTTT	few	TRBJ1-1	TRBV29-1	-
CASSVGLAGEQYF	TGTGCCAGCAGCGTTGGACTAGCGGGGGAGCAGTACTTC	-	TRBJ2-7	TRBV9	TRBD2
CASSTAGTGNEKLFF	TGTGCCAGCAGCACCGCCGGGACAGGCAATGAAAAACTGTTTTTT	-	TRBJ1-4	TRBV5-4	TRBD1
CASSRGAGEVYEQYF	TGTGCCAGCAGCCGGGGGGCAGGGGAGGTCTACGAGCAGTACTTC	-	TRBJ2-7	TRBV9	-
CASSQDSTGGGYTGELFF	TGCGCCAGCAGCCAAGATTCAACGGGGGGCGGGTACACCGGGGAGCTGTTTTTT	once	TRBJ2-2	TRBV4-1	-
CASSTWERGFHEQYF	TGTGCCAGCTCCACCTGGGAGCGGGGTTTCCACGAGCAGTACTTC	-	TRBJ2-7	TRBV27	TRBD2
CASSGGGPLSGNTIYF	TGTGCCAGCAGCGGGGGGGGCCCCCTCTCTGGAAACACCATATATTTT	-	TRBJ1-3	TRBV5-6	-
CASSPAGGLDEQFF	TGTGCCAGTAGTCCAGCGGGGGGGCTGGATGAGCAGTTCTTC	-	TRBJ2-1	TRBV19	TRBD2
CASRATGPEQFF	TGTGCCAGCAGGGCAACAGGGCCTGAGCAGTTCTTC	-	TRBJ2-1	TRBV6-5	-
CASSSDDTGSYEQYF	TGTGCCAGCAGCTCTGACGACACGGGGTCCTACGAGCAGTACTTC	-	TRBJ2-7	TRBV5-5	-
CASRPWGGDVGTDTQYF	TGTGCAAGTCGCCCCTGGGGCGGGGACGTAGGCACAGATACGCAGTATTTT	once	TRBJ2-3	TRBV12-2	-
CASSQDGGGTEAFF	TGCGCCAGCAGCCAAGATGGGGGCGGCACTGAAGCTTTCTTT	-	TRBJ1-1	TRBV4-3	-
CASRPLGQPVSYEQYF	TGTGCCAGCAGACCGCTAGGACAGCCGGTCTCCTACGAGCAGTACTTC	-	TRBJ2-7	TRBV27	-
CASTGLAGADTQYF	TGTGCCAGCACAGGACTAGCGGGGGCAGATACGCAGTATTTT	-	TRBJ2-3	TRBV27	TRBD2
CAISEEASNEQFF	TGTGCCATCAGTGAGGAGGCCAGCAATGAGCAGTTCTTC	-	TRBJ2-1	TRBV10-3	-
CASSYTRWNTEAFF	TGTGCCAGCAGTTACACCAGGTGGAACACTGAAGCTTTCTTT	-	TRBJ1-1	TRBV6-6	-
CASSEWQSGRGQYF	TGTGCCAGCAGTGAGTGGCAGTCCGGCCGAGGCCAGTACTTC	once	TRBJ2-5	TRBV2	-
CASTPGTGGEQYF	TGTGCCAGCACTCCCGGGACAGGGGGCGAGCAGTACTTC	-	TRBJ2-7	TRBV7-9	TRBD1
CASSQGQGAGGYTF	TGCGCCAGCAGCCAAGGACAGGGGGCGGGAGGCTACACCTTC	once	TRBJ1-2	TRBV4-3	TRBD1
CARLTPDTGELFF	TGTGCCAGACTAACCCCCGACACCGGGGAGCTGTTTTTT	-	TRBJ2-2	TRBV2	-
CASRTGQAIYNEQFF	TGTGCCAGCCGTACGGGACAGGCGATTTACAATGAGCAGTTCTTC	-	TRBJ2-1	TRBV6-5	TRBD1
CASSEGGGQGRNEQYF	TGTGCCAGCAGCGAGGGGGGGGGACAGGGGCGTAACGAGCAGTACTTC	-	TRBJ2-7	TRBV9	TRBD1
CASSFWGKRDPGGTQYF	TGTGCCAGCAGCTTTTGGGGAAAGAGGGATCCCGGTGGGACCCAGTACTTC	-	TRBJ2-5	TRBV11-2	-
CASRAGGENTEAFF	TGTGCCAGCAGGGCAGGGGGCGAGAACACTGAAGCTTTCTTT	-	TRBJ1-1	TRBV6-4	TRBD1
CASSSNSPLHF	TGTGCCAGCAGCTCAAATTCACCCCTCCACTTT	few	TRBJ1-6	TRBV7-9	-
CASSLVGGLNTEAFF	TGTGCCAGCAGCTTAGTAGGGGGCTTGAACACTGAAGCTTTCTTT	-	TRBJ1-1	TRBV7-9	TRBD1
CASSFGVYEQYF	TGTGCCAGCAGCTTCGGGGTCTACGAGCAGTACTTC	-	TRBJ2-7	TRBV5-4	-
CASSLLSGENTEAFF	TGTGCCAGCAGCTTATTGTCAGGGGAGAACACTGAAGCTTTCTTT	-	TRBJ1-1	TRBV13	-
CASSSGQVEAFF	TGCGCCAGCAGCAGTGGACAGGTCGAAGCTTTCTTT	-	TRBJ1-1	TRBV4-1	TRBD1
CASSKYLAGANGGGDQPQHF	TGTGCCAGCAGCAAATATCTGGCAGGGGCGAACGGCGGGGGGGATCAGCCCCAGCATTTT	-	TRBJ1-5	TRBV21-1	-
CASSVEGGATQETQYF	TGTGCCAGCAGCGTAGAGGGCGGGGCTACCCAAGAGACCCAGTACTTC	-	TRBJ2-5	TRBV9	-
CASSIRGTGFGYTF	TGTGCCAGTAGTATAAGGGGGACAGGGTTTGGCTACACCTTC	-	TRBJ1-2	TRBV19	TRBD1
CASSRFIGGTEAFF	TGTGCCAGCAGCCGCTTTATCGGGGGCACTGAAGCTTTCTTT	large	TRBJ1-1	TRBV9	-
CASSLSGGQETQYF	TGTGCCAGCAGTCTGTCCGGGGGCCAAGAGACCCAGTACTTC	-	TRBJ2-5	TRBV27	-
CASRTGTVHQETQYF	TGTGCCAGCAGGACCGGGACAGTGCACCAAGAGACCCAGTACTTC	-	TRBJ2-5	TRBV27	TRBD1
CASSLGGGGFEQYF	TGTGCCAGCAGCTTAGGTGGGGGAGGGTTCGAGCAGTACTTC	-	TRBJ2-7	TRBV11-2	TRBD2